This TCR beta chain was identified in a study of blood T cell repertoires in COVID-19. Study context: T cells, B-cell-depleted T cells, or PBMCs provided the cDNA or gDNA that served as material.

Participants' reported clinical history set cohort assignment. Germline V gene sequence: CDR1 MDHEN, CDR2 SYDVKM. V gave up 7 bases and J gave up 4 bases, with 19 bases separating them. The length of the CDR3 is 15 residues. The method was immunoSEQ multiplex PCR; TCRdb's version includes in-frame clones alone and lacks a portion of them. The sample lists 250,000 to 300,000 clones, about 88% seen once, with 4.1% in the top ten. The source material was PBMCs or T cells enriched from blood (not recorded which). This chain joins TRBV28 and TRBJ1-1; the D gene is possibly TRBD1 (5 bases). The TCR was taken from a man younger than 45 with acute COVID-19. In DNA, the CDR3 is TGTGCCAGCAACGCCTCGGGGGGTAGAGGCACTGAAGCTTTCTTT. Protein sequence: CASNASGGRGTEAFF.